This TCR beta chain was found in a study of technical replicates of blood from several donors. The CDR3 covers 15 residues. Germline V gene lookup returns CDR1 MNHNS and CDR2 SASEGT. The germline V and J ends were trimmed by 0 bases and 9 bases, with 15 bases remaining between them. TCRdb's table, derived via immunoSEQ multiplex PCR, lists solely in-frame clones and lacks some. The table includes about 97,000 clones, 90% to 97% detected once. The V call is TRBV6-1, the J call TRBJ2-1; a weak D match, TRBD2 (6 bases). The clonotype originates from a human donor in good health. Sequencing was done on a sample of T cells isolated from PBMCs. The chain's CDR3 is CASSEARGGMTEQFF. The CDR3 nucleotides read TGTGCCAGCAGTGAAGCGCGTGGCGGGATGACTGAGCAGTTCTTC.